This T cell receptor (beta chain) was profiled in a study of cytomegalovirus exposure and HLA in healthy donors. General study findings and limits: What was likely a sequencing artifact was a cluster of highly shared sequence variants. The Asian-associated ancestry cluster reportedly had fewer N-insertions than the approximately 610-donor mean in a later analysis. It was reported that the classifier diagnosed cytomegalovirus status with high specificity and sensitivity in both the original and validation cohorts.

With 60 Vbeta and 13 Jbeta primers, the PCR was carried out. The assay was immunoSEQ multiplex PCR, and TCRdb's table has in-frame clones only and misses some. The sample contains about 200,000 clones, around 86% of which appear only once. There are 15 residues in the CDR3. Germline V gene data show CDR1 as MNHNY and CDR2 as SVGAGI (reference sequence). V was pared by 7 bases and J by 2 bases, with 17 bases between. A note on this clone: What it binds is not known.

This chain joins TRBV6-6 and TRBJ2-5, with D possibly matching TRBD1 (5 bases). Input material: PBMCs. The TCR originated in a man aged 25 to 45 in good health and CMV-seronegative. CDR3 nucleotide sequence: TGTGCCAGCAACGGGTTAGGGGCCGGGCAAGAGACCCAGTACTTC. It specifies CASNGLGAGQETQYF.